The clone carrying this TCR beta chain has a single count. Its target is not known. This sample was taken from a study of OX40 agonist ivuxolimab in advanced cancers. Clones were read by immunoSEQ multiplex PCR, and TCRdb kept only the in-frame ones, dropping some. The sample shows some 74,000 clones, around nine tenths of them seen only once. Germline CDR1 is MNHEY and CDR2 is SMNVEV (reference sequence). V lost 4 bases and J lost 12, with 19 bases in between. CDR3 length: 14 amino acids. Study-wide points: CD8+ T cells showed, on average, more clonal expansion than CD4+ cells.

The source was CD4+ or CD8+ T cells sorted from blood, collected in a trial of the OX40 agonist ivuxolimab. This rearrangement joins TRBV27 to TRBJ2-1, with a possible D match to TRBD2 (6 bases). The TCR was taken from an adult with an advanced solid tumor such as melanoma, head and neck, liver or kidney cancer. The CDR3 loop is CASSSPRGSSVQFF. CDR3 coding DNA: TGTGCCAGCAGTTCTCCGCGGGGTAGCAGTGTGCAGTTCTTC.